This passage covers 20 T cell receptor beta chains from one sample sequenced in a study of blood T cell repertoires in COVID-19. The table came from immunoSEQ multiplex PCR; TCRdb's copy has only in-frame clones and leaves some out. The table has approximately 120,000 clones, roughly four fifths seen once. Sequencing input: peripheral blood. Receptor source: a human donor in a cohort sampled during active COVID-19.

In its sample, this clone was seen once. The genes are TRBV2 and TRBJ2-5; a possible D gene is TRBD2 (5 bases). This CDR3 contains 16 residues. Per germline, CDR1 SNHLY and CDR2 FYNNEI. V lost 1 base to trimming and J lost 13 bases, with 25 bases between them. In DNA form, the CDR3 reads TGTGCCAGCAGTGAAGAATCGGTGAGGGCTTTGGGCTTATCGTACTTC. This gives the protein CASSEESVRALGLSYF.

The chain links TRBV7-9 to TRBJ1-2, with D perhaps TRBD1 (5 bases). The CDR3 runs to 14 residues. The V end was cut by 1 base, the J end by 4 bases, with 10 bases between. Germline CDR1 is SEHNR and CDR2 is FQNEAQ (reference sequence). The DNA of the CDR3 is TGTGCCAGCAGCTTAGGGCAGGGAACCTATGGCTACACCTTC. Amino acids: CASSLGQGTYGYTF.

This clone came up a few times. The CDR3: CASSVAQIYEQYF. The CDR3 bases are TGTGCCAGCAGTGTAGCCCAGATCTACGAGCAGTACTTC. V is TRBV2 and J is TRBJ2-7; D remains unclear. There are 13 residues in the CDR3. Germline CDR1 reads SNHLY; CDR2 reads FYNNEI. V lost 4 bases and J 3 bases, leaving 10 bases between the germline ends.

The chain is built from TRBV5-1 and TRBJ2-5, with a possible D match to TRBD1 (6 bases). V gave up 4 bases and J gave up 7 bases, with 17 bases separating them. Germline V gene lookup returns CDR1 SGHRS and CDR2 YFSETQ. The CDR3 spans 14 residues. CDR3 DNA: TGCGCCAGCAGCACCGGGCCCCTAGGGGGGACCCAGTACTTC. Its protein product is CASSTGPLGGTQYF.

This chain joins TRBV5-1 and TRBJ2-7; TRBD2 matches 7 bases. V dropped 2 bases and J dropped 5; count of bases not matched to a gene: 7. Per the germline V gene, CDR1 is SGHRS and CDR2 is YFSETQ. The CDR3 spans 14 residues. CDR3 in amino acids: CASSFRLAFDEQYF. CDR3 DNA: TGCGCCAGCAGCTTCCGACTAGCATTCGACGAGCAGTACTTC.

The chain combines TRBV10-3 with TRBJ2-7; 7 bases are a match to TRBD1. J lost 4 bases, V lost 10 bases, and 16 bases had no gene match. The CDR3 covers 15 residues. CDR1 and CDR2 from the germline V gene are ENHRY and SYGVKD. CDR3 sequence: CATQDSGTELYEQYF. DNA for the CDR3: TGTGCCACTCAAGACTCCGGGACAGAACTTTACGAGCAGTACTTC.

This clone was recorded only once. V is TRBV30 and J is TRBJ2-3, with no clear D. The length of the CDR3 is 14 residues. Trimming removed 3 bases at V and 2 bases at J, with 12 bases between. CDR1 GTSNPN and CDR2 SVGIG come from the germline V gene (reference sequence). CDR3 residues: CAWRRRLNTDTQYF. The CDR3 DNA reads TGTGCCTGGAGGCGTCGTCTTAACACAGATACGCAGTATTTT.

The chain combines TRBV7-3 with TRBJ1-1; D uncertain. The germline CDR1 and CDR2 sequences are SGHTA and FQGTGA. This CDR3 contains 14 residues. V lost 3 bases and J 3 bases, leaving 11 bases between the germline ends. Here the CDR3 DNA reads TGTGCCAGCAGCTTGGGTCCTCAGGACACTGAAGCTTTCTTT. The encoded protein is CASSLGPQDTEAFF.

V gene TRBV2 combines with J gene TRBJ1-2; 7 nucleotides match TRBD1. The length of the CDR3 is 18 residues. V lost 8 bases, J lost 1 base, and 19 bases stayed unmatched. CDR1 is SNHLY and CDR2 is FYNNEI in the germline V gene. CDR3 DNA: TGTGCCAGCCAGAACGAGAGGGTAGGGGGCGCGGGTAACTATGGCTACACCTTC. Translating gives CASQNERVGGAGNYGYTF.

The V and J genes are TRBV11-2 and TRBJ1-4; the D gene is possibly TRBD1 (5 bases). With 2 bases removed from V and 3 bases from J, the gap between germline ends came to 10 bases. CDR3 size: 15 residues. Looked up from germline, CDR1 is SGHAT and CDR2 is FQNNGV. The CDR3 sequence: CASSLRGSPNEKLFF. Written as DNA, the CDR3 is TGTGCCAGCAGCTTAAGGGGCAGCCCTAATGAAAAACTGTTTTTT.

The CDR3 sequence: CASRLETGRNTEAFF. Written as DNA, the CDR3 is TGCGCCAGCAGACTCGAGACAGGGAGGAACACTGAAGCTTTCTTT. The chain uses TRBV10-1 and TRBJ1-1, with 7 bases lining up with TRBD1. Trimming cost V 6 bases and J 1 base; bases outside gene matches: 8. This CDR3 is built from 15 residues. The germline CDR1 and CDR2 sequences are WNHNN and SYGVQD (reference sequence).

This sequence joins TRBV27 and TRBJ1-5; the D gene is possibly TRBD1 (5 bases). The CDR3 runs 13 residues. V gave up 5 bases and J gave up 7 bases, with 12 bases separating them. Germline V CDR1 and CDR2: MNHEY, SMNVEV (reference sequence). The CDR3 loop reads CASSRGWGQPQHF. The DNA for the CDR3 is TGTGCCAGCAGTCGGGGGTGGGGACAGCCCCAGCATTTT.

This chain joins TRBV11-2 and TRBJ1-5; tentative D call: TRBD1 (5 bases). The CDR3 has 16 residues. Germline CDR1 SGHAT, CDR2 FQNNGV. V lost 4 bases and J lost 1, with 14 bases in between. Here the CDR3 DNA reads TGTGCCAGCAGCTCTAGGGCAGGGTTGAGCAATCAGCCCCAGCATTTT. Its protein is CASSSRAGLSNQPQHF.

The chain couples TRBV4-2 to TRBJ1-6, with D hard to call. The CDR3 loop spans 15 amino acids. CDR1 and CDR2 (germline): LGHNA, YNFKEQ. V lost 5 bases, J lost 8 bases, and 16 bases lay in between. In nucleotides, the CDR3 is TGTGCCAGCAGCTCCCAAGTCGGCGGGGATTCACCCCTCCACTTT. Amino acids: CASSSQVGGDSPLHF.

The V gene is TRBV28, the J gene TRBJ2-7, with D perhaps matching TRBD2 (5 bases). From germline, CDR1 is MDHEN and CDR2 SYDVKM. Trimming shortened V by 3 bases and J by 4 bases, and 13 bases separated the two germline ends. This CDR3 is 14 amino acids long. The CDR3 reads CASSLAGLGYEQYF. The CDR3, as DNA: TGTGCCAGCAGTTTGGCAGGACTCGGGTACGAGCAGTACTTC. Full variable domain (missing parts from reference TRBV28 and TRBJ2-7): DVKVTQSSRYLVKRTGEKVFLECVQDMDHENMFWYRQDPGLGLRLIYFSYDVKMKEKGDIPEGYSVSREKKERFSLILESASTNQTSMYLCASSLAGLGYEQYFGPGTRLTVT.

The CDR3 nucleotides read TGTGCCAGCAGCCCACGAGGTGAAAACACCGGGGAGCTGTTTTTT. It translates to CASSPRGENTGELFF. This chain uses TRBV7-6 with TRBJ2-2; no clear D. Deletions cut 5 bases from V and 2 bases from J, with 12 bases between. The germline gives CDR1 SGHVS, CDR2 FNYEAQ. The length of the CDR3 is 15 residues.

The CDR3 protein is CASSRGGGNSEAFF. The DNA for the CDR3 is TGTGCCAGCAGCCGTGGCGGGGGTAATTCTGAAGCTTTCTTT. The chain links TRBV5-4 to TRBJ1-1, with TRBD1 as a possible D gene (5 bases). Germline assignment: CDR1 SGHNT and CDR2 YYREEE (reference sequence). V gave up 4 bases and J gave up 6 bases, with 16 bases separating them. CDR3 size: 14 residues.

CDR3 in amino acids: CASRGPLRDRANTEAFF. CDR3 bases: TGTGCCAGCAGGGGCCCTCTCCGGGACAGGGCGAACACTGAAGCTTTCTTT. The chain is built from TRBV25-1 and TRBJ1-1, with TRBD1 matching over 9 bases. V gave up 6 bases and J gave up 1 base; unmatched junction bases: 12. Germline V CDR1 and CDR2: MGHDK, SYGVNS. There are 17 residues in the CDR3.

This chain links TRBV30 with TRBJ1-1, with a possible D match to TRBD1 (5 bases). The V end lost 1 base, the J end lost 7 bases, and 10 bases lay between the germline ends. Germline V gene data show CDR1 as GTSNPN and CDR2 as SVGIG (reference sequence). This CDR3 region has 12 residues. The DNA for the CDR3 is TGTGCCTGGAGTGCTGGGGGGGATGAAGCTTTCTTT. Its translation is CAWSAGGDEAFF. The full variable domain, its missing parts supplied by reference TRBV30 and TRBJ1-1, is SQTIHQWPATLVQPVGSPLSLECTVEGTSNPNLYWYRQAAGRGLQLLFYSVGIGQISSEVPQNLSASRPQDRQFILSSKKLLLSDSGFYLCAWSAGGDEAFFGQGTRLTVV.

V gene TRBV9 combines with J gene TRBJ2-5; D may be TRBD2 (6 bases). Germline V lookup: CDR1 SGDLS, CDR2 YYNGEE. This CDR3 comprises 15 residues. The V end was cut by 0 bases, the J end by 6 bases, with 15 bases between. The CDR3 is CASSVVGLWGQTQYF. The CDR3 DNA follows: TGTGCCAGCAGCGTAGTAGGACTATGGGGCCAGACCCAGTACTTC.